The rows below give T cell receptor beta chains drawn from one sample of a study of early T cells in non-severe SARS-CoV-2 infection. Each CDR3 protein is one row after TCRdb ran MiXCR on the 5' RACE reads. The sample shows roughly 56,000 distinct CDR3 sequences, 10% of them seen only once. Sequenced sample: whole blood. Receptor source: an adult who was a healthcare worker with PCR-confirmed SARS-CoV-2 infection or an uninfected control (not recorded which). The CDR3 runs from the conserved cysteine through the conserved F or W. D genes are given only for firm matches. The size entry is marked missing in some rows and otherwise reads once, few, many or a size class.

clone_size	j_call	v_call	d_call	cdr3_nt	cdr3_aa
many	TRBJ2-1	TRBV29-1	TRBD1	TGCAGCGGTGGGATAGGGGGCAAGAATGAGCAGTTCTTC	CSGGIGGKNEQFF
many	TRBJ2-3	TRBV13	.	TGTGCCAGCAGCTTAGCGAACCGGGACGCCCGCGCAGATACGCAGTATTTT	CASSLANRDARADTQYF
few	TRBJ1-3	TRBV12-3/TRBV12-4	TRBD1	TGTGCCAGCAGTTTAAGGAGACAGGGGGCTGACACCATATATTTT	CASSLRRQGADTIYF
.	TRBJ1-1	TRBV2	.	TGTGCCAGCAGTGCAACAGTGAACACTGAAGCTTTCTTT	CASSATVNTEAFF
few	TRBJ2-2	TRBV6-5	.	TGTGCCAGCAGTTACGGCTCTCGGGGATCCGGGGAGCTGTTTTTT	CASSYGSRGSGELFF
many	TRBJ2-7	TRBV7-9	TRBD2	TGTGCCAGCAGCTTAGCGCTTGCGGGTAGCGGGAGGGAGCAGTACTTC	CASSLALAGSGREQYF
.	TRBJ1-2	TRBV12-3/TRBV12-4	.	TGTGCCAGCAGCGGGGCGCAGGGCTACACCTTC	CASSGAQGYTF
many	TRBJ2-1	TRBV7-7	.	TGTGCTAGCAGCCTGACCGGGAGTAATGAGCAGTTCTTC	CASSLTGSNEQFF
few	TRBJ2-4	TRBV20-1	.	TGCAGTGCTCTTAAAAACATTCAGTACTTC	CSALKNIQYF
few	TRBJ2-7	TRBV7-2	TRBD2	TGTGCCAGCAGCTTAAGGGCCAGCGGGAGGGCCTACGAGCAGTACTTC	CASSLRASGRAYEQYF
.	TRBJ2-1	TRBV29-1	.	TGCAGCGTTCGTATGTCCTACAATGAGCAGTTCTTC	CSVRMSYNEQFF
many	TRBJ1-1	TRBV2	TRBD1	TGTGCCAGCAGTATACAGGGGGCGGACACTGAAGCTTTCTTT	CASSIQGADTEAFF
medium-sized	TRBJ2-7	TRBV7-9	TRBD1	TGTGCCAGCAGTTCCCGGGACAGGGGAATCGAGCAGTACTTC	CASSSRDRGIEQYF
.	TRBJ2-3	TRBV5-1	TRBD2	TGCGCCAGCAGCTTGGGCCGGGAGGGAGATACGCAGTATTTT	CASSLGREGDTQYF
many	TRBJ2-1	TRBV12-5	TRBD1	TGTGCTAGTGGTTTGCGGGACAGGATCTATCTTAGCAATGAGCAGTTCTTC	CASGLRDRIYLSNEQFF
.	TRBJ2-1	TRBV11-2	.	TGTGCCAGCAGCTTAGCCCAGCGGGTGGGTGAGCAGTTCTTC	CASSLAQRVGEQFF
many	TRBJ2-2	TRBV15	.	TGTGCCACCAGCGGCAGACTAGTCAGGAACACCGGGGAGCTGTTTTTT	CATSGRLVRNTGELFF
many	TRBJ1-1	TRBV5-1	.	TGCGCCAGCAGCAAACAGGGACCGGCGAGGGACACTGAAGCTTTCTTT	CASSKQGPARDTEAFF
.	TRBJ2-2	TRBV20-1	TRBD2	TGCAGTGCCCTAGCGGCGAACACCGGGGAGCTGTTTTTT	CSALAANTGELFF
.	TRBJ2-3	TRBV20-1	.	TGCAGTGCTATGACCTCCACAGATACGCAGTATTTT	CSAMTSTDTQYF
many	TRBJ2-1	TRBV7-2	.	TGTGCCAGCAGCCCCTTGGATGAGCAGTTCTTC	CASSPLDEQFF
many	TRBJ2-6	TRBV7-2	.	TGTGCCAGCAGCTTTATCCCAACACCCTCCTTAGGCTCTGGGGCCAACGTCCTGACTTTC	CASSFIPTPSLGSGANVLTF
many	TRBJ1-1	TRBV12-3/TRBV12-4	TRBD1	TGTGCCAGCAGTTTCTCGACAGGGGGGACGCTGGACGCCAGGAACACTGAAGCTTTCTTT	CASSFSTGGTLDARNTEAFF
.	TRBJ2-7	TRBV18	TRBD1	TGTGCCAGCTCACCACCACGGACAGGAACCTACGAGCAGTACTTC	CASSPPRTGTYEQYF
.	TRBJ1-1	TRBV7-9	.	TGTGCCAGCAGCATTGGACCCGAAGAGGCTTTCTTT	CASSIGPEEAFF
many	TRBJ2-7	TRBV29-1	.	TGCAGCGTTCGAACCATTTACCGGGCCCCCTACGAGCAGTACTTC	CSVRTIYRAPYEQYF
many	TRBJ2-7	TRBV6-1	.	TGTGCCAGCAAAGAGGGGTCAGGACTCTACGAGCAGTACTTC	CASKEGSGLYEQYF
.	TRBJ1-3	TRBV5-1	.	TGCGCCAGCAGCTTATCCGACAACTCTGGAAACACCATATATTTT	CASSLSDNSGNTIYF
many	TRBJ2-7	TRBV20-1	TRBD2	TGCAGTAGCGGGAGGGCCGAGGACGAGCAGTACTTC	CSSGRAEDEQYF
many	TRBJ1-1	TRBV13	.	TGTGCCAGCAGCCTCGGACGGAGGGGGACTGAAGCTTTCTTT	CASSLGRRGTEAFF
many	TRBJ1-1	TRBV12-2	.	TGTGCAAGTCGCTTAGTTGTAAGGGTCAATGGGAACACTGAAGCTTTCTTT	CASRLVVRVNGNTEAFF
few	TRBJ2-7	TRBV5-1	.	TGCGCCAGCAGCTTTCAGGGGTCCTACGAGCAGTACTTC	CASSFQGSYEQYF
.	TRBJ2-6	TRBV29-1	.	TGCAGCGTTCTGGCAGGGGCTAACACTGGGGCCAACGTCCTGACTTTC	CSVLAGANTGANVLTF
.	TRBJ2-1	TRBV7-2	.	TGTGCCAGCAGCTTAGTGGTTGTGAGTTTGGGCAATGAGCAGTTCTTC	CASSLVVVSLGNEQFF
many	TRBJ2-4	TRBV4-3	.	TGCGCCAGCAGCCAAGAGGTAGGCGCCTGGGATCGAAACATTCAGTACTTC	CASSQEVGAWDRNIQYF
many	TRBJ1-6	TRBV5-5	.	TGTGCCATCGAGGGTCCTGGGAGCTCCTATAATTCACCCCTCCACTTT	CAIEGPGSSYNSPLHF
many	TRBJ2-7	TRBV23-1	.	TGCGCCAGCAGTCGTGCAATAGGCGGGACGGCGAAGCCCTACGAGCAGTACTTC	CASSRAIGGTAKPYEQYF
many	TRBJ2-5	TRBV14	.	TGTGCCAGCAGCCAAGATCTAGGAGCGTTGGAGACCCAGTACTTC	CASSQDLGALETQYF
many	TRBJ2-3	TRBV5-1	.	TGCGCCAGCAGCACCCGACCCCGGGGCGCAGGTTCTGCAGATACGCAGTATTTT	CASSTRPRGAGSADTQYF
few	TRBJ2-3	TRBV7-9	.	TGTGCCAGCAGCCCTCGAGCATCTAGCACAGATACGCAGTATTTT	CASSPRASSTDTQYF
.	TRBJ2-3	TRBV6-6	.	TGTGCCAGCAGGCGTCCGACTAGCACAGATACGCAGTATTTT	CASRRPTSTDTQYF
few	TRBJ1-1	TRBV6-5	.	TGTGCCAGCAGTTACCTCCTTGAAGCTTTCTTT	CASSYLLEAFF
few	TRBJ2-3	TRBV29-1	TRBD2	TGCAGCGTTGATGGTTACGCGGGAGTTCCAGATACGCAGTATTTT	CSVDGYAGVPDTQYF
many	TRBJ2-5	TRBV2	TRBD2	TGTGCCAGCACTACTAGCGGGGCCCAAGAGACCCAGTACTTC	CASTTSGAQETQYF